These 2 T cell receptor beta chains originate from one sample sequenced in a study of blood T cells in healthy people across ages. A second PCR, run for roughly 7 to 12 cycles, used a sample-barcoded 5' primer plus a J-beta primer mix. TCRdb reanalysed the 5' RACE reads using MiXCR and keeps one entry per CDR3 protein. Among hundreds of thousands of distinct CDR3 sequences listed, around 25% were seen once. The data were also submitted as part of a second study, on T cells of mothers and their children.

The sequencing sample was made of blood. The receptor set was obtained from a boy under 18 in good health.

This clonotype came up a few times. This sequence joins TRBV5-1 and TRBJ2-5; 9 bases map to TRBD2. TRBJ2-1 matches the DNA end more closely, so the J call is doubtful. Germline CDR1 is SGHRS and CDR2 is YFSETQ. The CDR3 is 15 amino acids. For the CDR3, the DNA is TGCGCCAGCAGCTTCGGTGGCGGGAGGGCCGATGAGCAGTTCTTC. Translation: CASSFGGGRADEQFF.

The rearrangement uses TRBV4-2 and TRBJ1-6; D remains unclear. Trimming removed 0 bases at V and 15 bases at J, with 12 bases between. CDR3 size: 13 residues. CDR1 and CDR2 from the germline V gene are LGHNA and YNFKEQ. CDR3: CASSQDLGLLLHF. The CDR3 bases are TGTGCCAGCAGCCAAGATCTAGGGTTACTCCTCCACTTT.